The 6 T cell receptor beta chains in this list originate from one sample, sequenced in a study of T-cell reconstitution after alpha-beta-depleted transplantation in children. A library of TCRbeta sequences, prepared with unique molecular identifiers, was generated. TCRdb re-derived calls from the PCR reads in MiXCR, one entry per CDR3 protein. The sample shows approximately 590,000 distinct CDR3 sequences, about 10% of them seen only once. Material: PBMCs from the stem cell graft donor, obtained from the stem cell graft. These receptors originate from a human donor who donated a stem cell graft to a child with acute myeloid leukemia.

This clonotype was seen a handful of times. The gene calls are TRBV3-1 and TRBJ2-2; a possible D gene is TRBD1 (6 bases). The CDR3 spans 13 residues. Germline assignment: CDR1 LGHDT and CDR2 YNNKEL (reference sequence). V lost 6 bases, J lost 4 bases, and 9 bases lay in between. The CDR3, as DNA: TGTGCCAGCAGACAGGGCAGCACCGGGGAGCTGTTTTTT. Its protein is CASRQGSTGELFF.

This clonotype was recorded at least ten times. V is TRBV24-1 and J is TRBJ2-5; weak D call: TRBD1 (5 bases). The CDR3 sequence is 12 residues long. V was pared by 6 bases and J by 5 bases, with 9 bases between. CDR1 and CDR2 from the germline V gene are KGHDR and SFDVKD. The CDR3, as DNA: TGTGCCACCAGTCCAGCAGGGGAGACCCAGTACTTC. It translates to CATSPAGETQYF.

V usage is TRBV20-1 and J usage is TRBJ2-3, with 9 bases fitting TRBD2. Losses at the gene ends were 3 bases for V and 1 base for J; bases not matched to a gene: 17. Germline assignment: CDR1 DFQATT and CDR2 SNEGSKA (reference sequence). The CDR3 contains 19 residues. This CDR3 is CSASTVYPIAGVGTDTQYF. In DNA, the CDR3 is TGCAGTGCTAGTACGGTTTATCCTATAGCGGGAGTAGGCACAGATACGCAGTATTTT.

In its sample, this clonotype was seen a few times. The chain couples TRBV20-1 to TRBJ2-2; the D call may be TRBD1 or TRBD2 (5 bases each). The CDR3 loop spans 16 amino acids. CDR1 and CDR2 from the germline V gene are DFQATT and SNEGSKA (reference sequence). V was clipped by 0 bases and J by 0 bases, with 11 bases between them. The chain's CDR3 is CSARDVGTANTGELFF. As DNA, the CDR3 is TGCAGTGCTAGAGACGTGGGGACCGCGAACACCGGGGAGCTGTTTTTT.

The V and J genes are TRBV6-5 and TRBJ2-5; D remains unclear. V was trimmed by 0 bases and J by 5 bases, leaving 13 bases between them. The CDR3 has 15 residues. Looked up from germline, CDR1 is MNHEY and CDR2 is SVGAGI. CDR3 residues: CASSYSTGPRETQYF. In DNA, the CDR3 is TGTGCCAGCAGTTACTCGACTGGACCCCGTGAGACCCAGTACTTC.

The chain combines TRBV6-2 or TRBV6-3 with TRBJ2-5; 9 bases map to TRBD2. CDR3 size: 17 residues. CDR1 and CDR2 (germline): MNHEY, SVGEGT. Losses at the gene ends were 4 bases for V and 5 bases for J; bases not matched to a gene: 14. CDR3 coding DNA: TGTGCCAGCAGTTCCAGGTCTAGCGGGAAGGGTTTCGAGACCCAGTACTTC. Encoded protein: CASSSRSSGKGFETQYF.